Listed below are T cell receptor beta chains from one sample, sequenced in a study of T-cell memory formation after mild COVID-19. Via MiXCR, TCRdb re-called the 5' RACE reads, giving one row per CDR3 protein. Seen here are some 350,000 distinct CDR3 sequences, more than 15% observed once, and the top ten hold approximately 20%. The sequenced material came from PBMCs or a T cell subset sorted from them (not recorded which). The source of these receptors is a young man who had mild COVID-19 (a few samples of this study predate the infection). Cell type and time point are not known. Each CDR3 is given with its conserved first and last residue. A D gene is named only where the DNA matches it firmly. Clone size, where shown, is once, few, many, or a class for clones that have expanded.

v_gene,abundance,j_gene,d_gene,CDR3nt,CDR3aa
TRBV20-1,few,TRBJ1-5,.,TGCAGTGCTCGACAGGCAGGGTTGGGTCAGCCCCAGCATTTT,CSARQAGLGQPQHF
TRBV12-3/TRBV12-4,.,TRBJ1-1,.,TGTGCCAGCAGCGCATCTCGGGGCACTGAAGCTTTCTTT,CASSASRGTEAFF
TRBV5-1,few,TRBJ1-5,TRBD1,TGCGCCAGCAGCTTGGGACAGGGGCCCAATCAGCCCCAGCATTTT,CASSLGQGPNQPQHF
TRBV29-1,.,TRBJ2-7,TRBD1,TGCAGCGCCCGACAGGGGAGCTCCTACGAGCAGTACTTC,CSARQGSSYEQYF
TRBV7-9,few,TRBJ2-1,.,TGTGCCAGCAGCTCGGGCGGGACACCGAACCAGTGGGAGCAGTTCTTC,CASSSGGTPNQWEQFF
TRBV4-3,.,TRBJ2-3,.,TGCGCCAGCAGCCAAACCGGTGGCACAGATACGCAGTATTTT,CASSQTGGTDTQYF
TRBV7-2,.,TRBJ2-3,TRBD2,TGTGCCAGTTGGGAGGGGCAGGCGCAGTATTTT,CASWEGQAQYF
TRBV3-1,.,TRBJ1-6,TRBD1,TGTGCCAGCAGCCAACCTAGACAGGGGAGGAATAATTCACCCCTCCACTTT,CASSQPRQGRNNSPLHF
TRBV12-3/TRBV12-4,few,TRBJ1-2,.,TGTGCCAGCAGTTTGCGATCCTATGGCTACACCTTC,CASSLRSYGYTF
TRBV18,few,TRBJ1-2,TRBD1,TGTGCCAGCTCTCCCCAGGACAGGGGGGTTGGCTACTATGGCTACACCTTC,CASSPQDRGVGYYGYTF
TRBV5-5,few,TRBJ1-6,TRBD1,TGTGCCAGCAGCTTGAGGGGGCAGGGGGCCGGTTCACCCCTCCACTTT,CASSLRGQGAGSPLHF
TRBV5-6,few,TRBJ1-1,.,TGTGCCAGCAGCTTGGGACAGCAGGGCACTGAAGCTTTCTTT,CASSLGQQGTEAFF
TRBV19,few,TRBJ1-5,.,TGTGCCAGTAGTTGGCAGGGGAATCAGCCCCAGCATTTT,CASSWQGNQPQHF
TRBV5-1,few,TRBJ2-1,.,TGCGCCAGCAGCGAACAGGGACCGTACAATGAGCAGTTCTTC,CASSEQGPYNEQFF
TRBV10-1,.,TRBJ2-2,.,TGCGCCAGGGCCCTCGGGGAGCTGTTTTTT,CARALGELFF
TRBV7-3,.,TRBJ1-1,.,TGTGCCAGCAGCTTAGCCCCGGGGCCGGCTATATCTGAAGCTTTCTTT,CASSLAPGPAISEAFF
TRBV12-3/TRBV12-4,many,TRBJ2-2,.,TGTGCCAGCAGTTACGGGGAGCGCCCCCTGAACACCGGGGAGCTGTTTTTT,CASSYGERPLNTGELFF
TRBV6-5,.,TRBJ2-5,.,TGTGCCAGCAGCACGGGGGCAGCCCAGTACTTC,CASSTGAAQYF
TRBV20-1,.,TRBJ1-1,.,TGCAGAACGTCTCGAGATCCGAACACTGAAGCTTTCTTT,CRTSRDPNTEAFF
TRBV15,many,TRBJ2-1,TRBD1,TGTGCCACCAGCTCCAAGGGGGGACAGGGCTCCTACAATGAGCAGTTCTTC,CATSSKGGQGSYNEQFF
TRBV19,.,TRBJ2-7,.,TGTGCCAGTAGTACCACAAGGAACGAGCAGTACTTC,CASSTTRNEQYF
TRBV2,.,TRBJ1-6,TRBD1,TGTGCCAGCAGTGTGGGACAGGGGATCGAACCCCTCCACTTT,CASSVGQGIEPLHF
TRBV4-1,few,TRBJ1-5,.,TGCGCCAGCAGTACCCAGAGCGGCAATCAGCCCCAGCATTTT,CASSTQSGNQPQHF
TRBV12-3/TRBV12-4,few,TRBJ2-1,.,TGTGCCAGCAGTTCCCAGACTAGACACAATGAGCAGTTCTTC,CASSSQTRHNEQFF
TRBV15,.,TRBJ2-2,.,TGTGCCACCAGAGACAGTTCGAACACCGGGGAGCTGTTTTTT,CATRDSSNTGELFF
TRBV12-3/TRBV12-4,few,TRBJ2-7,.,TGTGCCAGCAGTTTACGGAGTATCGGTTACGAGCAGTACTTC,CASSLRSIGYEQYF
TRBV28,.,TRBJ2-1,TRBD1,TGTGCCAGCAGTATATCCCCAGGGGGAATTGAGCAGTTCTTC,CASSISPGGIEQFF
TRBV6-6,.,TRBJ1-1,.,TGTGCCAGCAGCGCCCTTTTCTTT,CASSALFF
TRBV6-4,.,TRBJ2-1,TRBD2,TGTGCCAGCAGTAGAGGGTTTGGCGGGGGGGCGGACAATGAGCAGTTCTTC,CASSRGFGGGADNEQFF
TRBV5-1,few,TRBJ1-6,.,TGCGCCAGCAGCCCGGCGGGGAGTGATAGGTCACCCCTCCACTTT,CASSPAGSDRSPLHF
TRBV7-7,.,TRBJ2-6,TRBD1,TGTGCTAGCAGCCCCTGGGACAGGTCCTCTGGGGCCAACGTCCTGACTTTC,CASSPWDRSSGANVLTF
TRBV4-1,few,TRBJ1-2,.,TGCGCCAGCAGCCAAGTAGGGGCAGATCTTAACTATGGCTACACCTTC,CASSQVGADLNYGYTF
TRBV11-2,.,TRBJ1-2,TRBD1,TGTGCCAGCGATTGGGACAGCTATGGCTACACCTTC,CASDWDSYGYTF
TRBV20-1,few,TRBJ2-1,.,TGCAGTGCTAGACCACCCACAATCAATGAGCAGTTCTTC,CSARPPTINEQFF
TRBV29-1,few,TRBJ1-1,.,TGCAGCGTTGAGACACGGGTGAACACTGAAGCTTTCTTT,CSVETRVNTEAFF
TRBV12-3/TRBV12-4,.,TRBJ2-5,.,TGTGCCAGCAGTCCACAGGGTATGGTGGAGACCCAGTACTTC,CASSPQGMVETQYF
TRBV24-1,.,TRBJ2-3,.,TGTGCCACCTCCGGAGCGGGCGGGTTGACAGATACGCAGTATTTT,CATSGAGGLTDTQYF
TRBV29-1,few,TRBJ2-1,.,TGCAGCGTTGGGAAGAGCTCCTACAATGAGCAGTTCTTC,CSVGKSSYNEQFF
TRBV11-2,few,TRBJ2-3,.,TGTGCCAGCAGCCCCGGGACTTTTTCTAGCACAGATACGCAGTATTTT,CASSPGTFSSTDTQYF
TRBV20-1,.,TRBJ2-2,.,TGCAGTGCTAGACGGCAGATGAACACCGGGGAGCTGTTTTTT,CSARRQMNTGELFF
TRBV11-2,.,TRBJ2-3,.,TGTGCCAGCAGCTTGTACCCGAGGACTAGCACAGATACGCAGTATTTT,CASSLYPRTSTDTQYF
TRBV7-9,few,TRBJ1-3,.,TGTGCCAGCAGCGTTACAGCCCCTGGAAACACCATATATTTT,CASSVTAPGNTIYF